What follows is one T cell receptor (beta chain) and its context. The target antigen is unknown. The data are from a study of CD8 T cells in Susac syndrome. Study-level points and caveats: By the study's own acknowledgment, its TCR sequencing and HLA analysis included relatively few individuals.

Negative isolation was applied to CD8+ and CD4+ T cells, and FACS enrichment was applied to TEMRA cells. Random hexamers primed reverse transcription of about 0.5 to 1 ug RNA. A multiplex approach, immunoSEQ multiplex PCR, amplified TCR beta CDR3 across 54 Vbeta and 13 Jbeta. TCRdb reprocessed the immunoSEQ multiplex PCR reads with MiXCR, giving one entry per CDR3 protein. The table shows some 200,000 distinct CDR3 sequences, with about 96% occurring only once. Trimming stripped 1 base from V and 10 bases from J, with 11 bases between. Germline-derived CDR1 and CDR2 are KGHSH and LQKENI. CDR3 length: 13 residues.

The source material was CD4+ T cells from PBMCs. V and J are TRBV18 and TRBJ2-1; D not certain. The TCR comes from a human donor with multiple sclerosis. This chain's CDR3 is CASSPQGIREQFF. In DNA, the CDR3 is TGTGCCAGCTCACCACAGGGCATCCGGGAGCAGTTCTTC.